The 2 T cell receptor beta chains given below trace back to one sample, sequenced in a study of blood T cell repertoires in COVID-19. This table comes from immunoSEQ multiplex PCR, and its TCRdb copy is limited to in-frame clones, with some not included. The sample has fewer than 350,000 clones, about 89% seen once. The sample consisted of peripheral blood. The receptor source for this set is a woman in her fifties or sixties who had recovered from COVID-19.

This chain joins TRBV6-2 or TRBV6-3 and TRBJ1-5; TRBD1 matches at 7 bases. Losses at the gene ends were 5 bases for V and 7 bases for J; bases not matched to a gene: 8. This CDR3 spans 14 amino acids. The germline gives CDR1 MNHEY, CDR2 SVGEGT. The CDR3 DNA follows: TGTGCCAGCAGTCCACCAGGGGGTGGGCAGCCCCAGCATTTT. Protein product: CASSPPGGGQPQHF.

The rearrangement joins TRBV7-6 to TRBJ2-7; 7 nucleotides align to TRBD2. The V gene end was trimmed by 0 bases and the J gene end by 2 bases; junction bases not matched to a gene: 10. The CDR3 loop spans 17 amino acids. Looked up from germline, CDR1 is SGHVS and CDR2 is FNYEAQ. CDR3 in DNA: TGTGCCAGCAGCTTAGCAAGCGGGAAGGGTGGCGCCTACGAGCAGTACTTC. As protein: CASSLASGKGGAYEQYF.